These 17 T cell receptor beta chains were sequenced from one sample in a study of blood T cell repertoires in COVID-19. The protocol was immunoSEQ multiplex PCR, while the TCRdb copy is restricted to in-frame clones and leaves out a portion. The sample yields under 300,000 clones, 75% to 85% seen once. The sample comprised peripheral blood. Receptor source: a human donor in a cohort sampled during active COVID-19.

The chain recombines TRBV5-1 with TRBJ1-4, with D perhaps matching TRBD1 (5 bases). Trimming left V 4 bases short and J 7 bases short, with 17 bases between. This CDR3 has 15 amino acids. CDR1 SGHRS and CDR2 YFSETQ come from the germline V gene. The CDR3 region has the DNA TGCGCCAGCAGCCGCCTCGGAGGGGTGGGTGAAAAACTGTTTTTT. The encoded protein is CASSRLGGVGEKLFF.

The chain uses TRBV6-5 and TRBJ2-7, with 8 positions matching TRBD1. CDR3 length: 13 residues. The trim removed 4 bases at V and 5 bases at J, leaving 4 bases unmatched. Germline V lookup: CDR1 MNHEY, CDR2 SVGAGI. CDR3 nucleotide sequence: TGTGCCAGCAGTTTACAGGGGGACGACGAGCAGTACTTC. Its translation is CASSLQGDDEQYF.

V and J are TRBV5-6 and TRBJ2-7, with 9 nucleotides matching TRBD2. Unmatched junction bases numbered 7, after V lost 4 bases and J lost 5 bases. CDR3 size: 14 residues. Germline V lookup: CDR1 SGHDT, CDR2 YYEEEE. The CDR3 reads CASSLSGRPHEQYF. CDR3 in DNA: TGTGCCAGCAGCCTAAGCGGGAGGCCCCACGAGCAGTACTTC.

The chain couples TRBV7-6 to TRBJ2-1, with 9 bases lining up with TRBD2. Germline V gene data show CDR1 as SGHVS and CDR2 as FNYEAQ. Losses at the gene ends were 6 bases for V and 6 bases for J; bases not matched to a gene: 9. The CDR3 runs to 15 residues. The CDR3 here is CASRKDLAGRNEQFF. DNA for the CDR3: TGTGCCAGCAGAAAGGACCTAGCGGGACGCAATGAGCAGTTCTTC.

The table lists this clone with many counts. This sequence joins TRBV9 and TRBJ2-3; a possible D gene is TRBD1 (6 bases). Trimming took 1 base from V and 3 from J, leaving 9 bases between them. Per the germline V gene, CDR1 is SGDLS and CDR2 is YYNGEE. CDR3 length: 14 amino acids. CDR3 in DNA: TGTGCCAGCAGCGTACTACAGGGTACAGATACGCAGTATTTT. This translates into CASSVLQGTDTQYF.

The chain uses TRBV29-1 and TRBJ2-7; 7 positions match TRBD2. This CDR3 comprises 13 residues. V was clipped by 4 bases and J by 3 bases; unmatched bases: 6. Per the germline V gene, CDR1 is SQVTM and CDR2 is ANQGSEA. As DNA, the CDR3 is TGCAGCGTTGCCCTAAAGCGGGGCTACGAGCAGTACTTC. It translates to CSVALKRGYEQYF.

The V gene is TRBV7-9, the J gene TRBJ2-5; 8 positions agree with TRBD2. CDR1 is SEHNR and CDR2 is FQNEAQ in the germline V gene (reference sequence). Trimming took 4 bases from V and 4 from J; bases not matched to a gene: 5. The CDR3 has 14 amino acids. Here the CDR3 reads CASSSGGASETQYF. For the CDR3, the DNA is TGTGCCAGCAGCTCCGGGGGGGCCTCAGAGACCCAGTACTTC.

Ten or more counts support this clone. The chain recombines TRBV5-1 with TRBJ1-2; 7 nucleotides agree with TRBD1. Germline V gene lookup returns CDR1 SGHRS and CDR2 YFSETQ. The CDR3 runs to 16 residues. With 3 bases clipped from V and 5 bases from J, the junction kept 13 bases outside the gene matches. CDR3 DNA: TGCGCCAGCAGCTCCTCTCCGGGACAGAAAGCTTATGGCTACACCTTC. Protein sequence: CASSSSPGQKAYGYTF.

This chain links TRBV15 with TRBJ1-1; 8 bases are a match to TRBD1. Germline CDR1 LNHNV, CDR2 YYDKDF (reference sequence). J gave up 3 bases and V 5 bases, and 8 bases lay outside the gene matches. The CDR3 consists of 15 residues. This chain's CDR3 is CATSGGQGDYTEAFF. The CDR3, as DNA: TGTGCCACCAGCGGAGGACAGGGAGATTACACTGAAGCTTTCTTT.

This clone came up a few times. The J gene is TRBJ2-3, the V gene TRBV27, with a possible D match to TRBD2 (6 bases). V shed 7 bases and J shed 9 bases, with 17 bases lying between them. The germline gives CDR1 MNHEY, CDR2 SMNVEV (reference sequence). The CDR3 runs to 13 residues. The CDR3 reads CASTAGWEMTQYF. Written as DNA, the CDR3 is TGTGCCAGCACGGCGGGGTGGGAAATGACGCAGTATTTT.

The rearrangement uses TRBV5-1 and TRBJ2-7, with 8 bases lining up with TRBD1. J lost 3 bases, V lost 6 bases, and 11 bases had no gene match. Germline V gene lookup returns CDR1 SGHRS and CDR2 YFSETQ. This CDR3 has 15 amino acids. The CDR3 sequence is CASTPSDRVNYEQYF. CDR3 nucleotides: TGCGCCAGCACCCCTTCGGACAGGGTGAACTACGAGCAGTACTTC.

This chain uses TRBV18 with TRBJ2-1; the match to TRBD2 covers 7 bases. Germline loops: CDR1 KGHSH, CDR2 LQKENI. The CDR3 contains 16 residues. With 3 bases clipped from V and 4 bases from J, the junction kept 9 bases outside the gene matches. The CDR3 loop reads CASSPLGERGYNEQFF. The CDR3, as DNA: TGTGCCAGCTCACCGCTTGGGGAGCGGGGTTACAATGAGCAGTTCTTC.

Comments on this clone: Other DNA sequences in this sample translate to the same CDR3. V usage is TRBV7-9 and J usage is TRBJ2-5; D is perhaps TRBD2 (5 bases). This CDR3 has 15 amino acids. V dropped 3 bases and J dropped 0 bases, with 11 bases sitting between them. Germline V CDR1 and CDR2: SEHNR, FQNEAQ (reference sequence). The chain's CDR3 is CASSLARGYQETQYF. Written as DNA, the CDR3 is TGTGCCAGCAGCTTGGCCCGAGGGTACCAAGAGACCCAGTACTTC.

The V call is TRBV12-3 or TRBV12-4, the J call TRBJ1-2; TRBD1 aligns across 7 bases. V was clipped by 3 bases and J by 4 bases; unmatched bases: 2. This CDR3 region has 13 residues. The CDR3 sequence is CASSLNRGYGYTF. The CDR3 coding sequence is TGTGCCAGCAGTTTGAACAGGGGCTATGGCTACACCTTC.

The CDR3 loop reads CASSIFQGSSNYGYTF. In nucleotides, the CDR3 is TGTGCCAGCAGCATCTTCCAGGGGTCCTCTAACTATGGCTACACCTTC. The chain links TRBV7-9 to TRBJ1-2, with TRBD1 as a possible D gene (6 bases). Trimming left V 5 bases short and J 0 bases short, with 16 bases between. CDR3 length: 16 residues. Germline loops: CDR1 SEHNR, CDR2 FQNEAQ (reference sequence).

V and J are TRBV28 and TRBJ1-5; TRBD1 matches 12 bases. J was trimmed by 5 bases and V by 6 bases; bases with no gene match: 5. Looked up from germline, CDR1 is MDHEN and CDR2 is SYDVKM. The CDR3 has 15 amino acids. The CDR3 loop is CASRSGTGGYQPQHF. The DNA of the CDR3 is TGTGCCAGCAGATCCGGGACAGGGGGCTATCAGCCCCAGCATTTT.

The CDR3 here is CASSSGDSRGYTF. CDR3 nucleotide sequence: TGCGCCAGCAGCTCGGGGGACAGTCGGGGCTACACCTTC. V usage is TRBV5-1 and J usage is TRBJ1-2; 7 nucleotides agree with TRBD1. The J segment lost 8 bases and the V segment lost 3 bases, leaving 7 bases of the junction unmatched. This CDR3 is 13 amino acids long. Per the germline V gene, CDR1 is SGHRS and CDR2 is YFSETQ.